This TCR beta chain was captured in a study of siplizumab effects on memory and regulatory T cells. Whole-study results and caveats: Both greater diversity than memory cells and a major contribution to the alloresponse seemed to characterize naive T cells. Memory cells that were CD4+ and unstimulated gave rise to alloreactive sequences, which siplizumab significantly reduced. The authors did not confirm suppressive function in proliferating Tregs from siplizumab cultures.

Only in-frame clones appear in the TCRdb table, and some are missing; sequencing was by immunoSEQ multiplex PCR. The data hold more than 50,000 clones, with about 92% observed a single time. A note on this clone: The antigen is undetermined.

The receptor was isolated from a human donor in good health. The sample taken for sequencing was CD8+ T cells sorted from blood.

In DNA, the CDR3 is TGTGCCAGTATATTTGGAGGGAACACTGAAGCTTTCTTT. It yields the protein CASIFGGNTEAFF. The chain has TRBV19 and TRBJ1-1; no definite D call. The V gene's germline CDR1 is LNHDA and CDR2 SQIVND (reference sequence). V was clipped by 7 bases and J by 1 base, with 10 bases between them. The length of the CDR3 is 13 residues. The whole variable domain, remainder taken from reference TRBV19 and TRBJ1-1, is DGGITQSPKYLFRKEGQNVTLSCEQNLNHDAMYWYRQDPGQGLRLIYYSQIVNDFQKGDIAEGYSVSREKKESFPLTVTSAQKNPTAFYLCASIFGGNTEAFFGQGTRLTVV.